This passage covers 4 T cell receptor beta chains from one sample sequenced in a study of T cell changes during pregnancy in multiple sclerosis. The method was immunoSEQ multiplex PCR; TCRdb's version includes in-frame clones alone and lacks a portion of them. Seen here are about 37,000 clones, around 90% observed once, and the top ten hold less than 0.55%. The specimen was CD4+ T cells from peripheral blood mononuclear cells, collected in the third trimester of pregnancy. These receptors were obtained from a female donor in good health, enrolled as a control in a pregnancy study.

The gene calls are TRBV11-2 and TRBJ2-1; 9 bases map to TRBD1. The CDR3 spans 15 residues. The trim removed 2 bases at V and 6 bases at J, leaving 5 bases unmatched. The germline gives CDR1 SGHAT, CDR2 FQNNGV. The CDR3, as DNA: TGTGCCAGCAGCTTAAGACAGGGGGGGCGCAATGAGCAGTTCTTC. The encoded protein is CASSLRQGGRNEQFF. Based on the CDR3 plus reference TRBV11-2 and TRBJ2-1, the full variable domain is EAGVAQSPRYKIIEKRQSVAFWCNPISGHATLYWYQQILGQGPKLLIQFQNNGVVDDSQLPKDRFSAERLKGVDSTLKIQPAKLEDSAVYLCASSLRQGGRNEQFFGPGTRLTVL.

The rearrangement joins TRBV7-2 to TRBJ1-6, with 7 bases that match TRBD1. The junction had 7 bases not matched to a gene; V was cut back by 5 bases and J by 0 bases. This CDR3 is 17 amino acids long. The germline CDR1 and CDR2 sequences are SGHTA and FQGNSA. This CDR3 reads CASSTDRDSSYNSPLHF. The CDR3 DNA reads TGTGCCAGCAGCACAGACAGGGATAGCTCCTATAATTCACCCCTCCACTTT.

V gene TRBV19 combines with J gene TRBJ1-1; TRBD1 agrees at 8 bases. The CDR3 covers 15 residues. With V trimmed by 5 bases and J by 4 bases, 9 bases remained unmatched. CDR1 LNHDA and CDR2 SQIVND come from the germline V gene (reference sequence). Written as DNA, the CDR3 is TGTGCCAGTAGTTCTCAGGGGGCGTGGAGCACTGAAGCTTTCTTT. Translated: CASSSQGAWSTEAFF.

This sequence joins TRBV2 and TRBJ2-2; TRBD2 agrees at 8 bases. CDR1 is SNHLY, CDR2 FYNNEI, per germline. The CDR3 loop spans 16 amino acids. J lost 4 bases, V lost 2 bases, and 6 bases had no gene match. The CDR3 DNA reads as TGTGCCAGCAGTGAAAAAGAGGCGGGAGGCACCGGGGAGCTGTTTTTT. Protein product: CASSEKEAGGTGELFF.